This paragraph covers one T cell receptor (beta chain) sequence. Some clones are missing from TCRdb's copy, which holds only in-frame ones; the method was immunoSEQ multiplex PCR. The sample records about 120,000 clones, 85% to 90% being singletons. Trimming cost V 6 bases and J 5 bases; bases outside gene matches: 5. This CDR3 is built from 15 residues. Germline CDR1 and CDR2: ENHRY and SYGVKD. This record comes from a study of blood T cell repertoires in COVID-19. About the research overall: Acute and convalescent COVID-19 samples came from the United States, Italy and Spain. T cells, B-cell-depleted T cells, or PBMCs provided the cDNA or gDNA that served as material.

The rearrangement uses TRBV10-3 and TRBJ2-2; 11 bases match TRBD1. This TCR derives from a woman aged 50 to 60 with acute or convalescent COVID-19. Material for sequencing was peripheral blood. The CDR3 protein is CAIRGTGGETGELFF. CDR3 in DNA: TGTGCCATCAGAGGGACAGGGGGAGAAACCGGGGAGCTGTTTTTT.